These 9 T cell receptor beta chains originate from one sample sequenced in a study of graft-versus-host responses after intestinal transplantation. For these receptors, no antigen is known. Only in-frame clones appear in the TCRdb table, and some are missing; sequencing was by immunoSEQ multiplex PCR. The sample includes tens of thousands of clones, 91% of them seen just once. Sequencing used unstimulated CD4+ T cells sorted from spleen or lymph node cells, obtained before intestinal transplant. Receptor source: a human donor who received an intestinal transplant.

CDR3 bases: TGTGCCAGCAGTTCGAGCTCCTATAATTCACCCCTCCACTTT. This sequence encodes CASSSSSYNSPLHF. The rearrangement uses TRBV6-5 and TRBJ1-6, with D uncertain. There are 14 residues in the CDR3. Germline V gene lookup returns CDR1 MNHEY and CDR2 SVGAGI. V gave up 4 bases and J gave up 0 bases, with 4 bases separating them.

The chain recombines TRBV10-3 with TRBJ2-5; D perhaps matches TRBD2 (7 bases). CDR3 length: 15 amino acids. The V gene's germline CDR1 is ENHRY and CDR2 SYGVKD. The V end lost 0 bases, the J end lost 6 bases, and 14 bases lay between the germline ends. CDR3 sequence: CAISESVGGAKTQYF. The CDR3 DNA reads as TGTGCCATCAGTGAGTCTGTTGGGGGGGCGAAGACCCAGTACTTC.

The chain joins TRBV10-3 to TRBJ1-5; TRBD1 matches at 7 bases. In germline, CDR1 is ENHRY, CDR2 SYGVKD. The CDR3 is 17 residues long. V was pared by 6 bases and J by 0 bases, with 11 bases of the junction left unmatched. The CDR3 sequence: CAISQTIGTASNQPQHF. CDR3 nucleotides: TGTGCCATCAGCCAAACGATAGGGACAGCTAGCAATCAGCCCCAGCATTTT.

V usage is TRBV7-8 and J usage is TRBJ2-1; TRBD2 aligns across 13 bases. V dropped 5 bases and J dropped 8; count of bases not matched to a gene: 9. The CDR3 loop spans 16 amino acids. Germline lookup yields CDR1 SGHVS and CDR2 FQNEAQ. Here the CDR3 DNA reads TGTGCCAGCAGCACCAGGACTAGCGGGGGCTCTGATGAGCAGTTCTTC. Encoded protein: CASSTRTSGGSDEQFF.

The CDR3 DNA follows: TGTGCCAGCAGCCGGCTGCTGAGCGGGGGGAACCAAGAGACCCAGTACTTC. Its translation is CASSRLLSGGNQETQYF. This chain joins TRBV7-9 and TRBJ2-5, with 9 bases identical to TRBD2. Germline V gives CDR1 SEHNR, CDR2 FQNEAQ (reference sequence). Trimming removed 5 bases from V and 0 bases from J; junction bases left unmatched: 10. The CDR3 consists of 17 residues.

The chain employs TRBV6-5 and TRBJ2-2; D is unclear. This CDR3 is 14 amino acids long. Trimming left V 6 bases short and J 2 bases short, with 10 bases between. Per germline, CDR1 MNHEY and CDR2 SVGAGI. CDR3 protein: CASRKLLNTGELFF. In DNA, the CDR3 is TGTGCCAGCAGAAAACTTCTCAACACCGGGGAGCTGTTTTTT.

The V and J genes are TRBV5-1 and TRBJ2-5, with D maybe TRBD2 (7 bases). V was pared by 4 bases and J by 4 bases, with 17 bases between. CDR3 length: 15 amino acids. The V gene's germline CDR1 is SGHRS and CDR2 YFSETQ. CDR3 sequence (DNA): TGCGCCAGCAGCCGCATTTCGGGGGGCGGAGAGACCCAGTACTTC. Residues: CASSRISGGGETQYF.

V gene TRBV4-3 combines with J gene TRBJ1-5, with unresolved D. The germline gives CDR1 LGHNA, CDR2 YSLEER. V gave up 1 base and J gave up 2 bases, with 6 bases separating them. The CDR3 sequence is 14 residues long. CDR3 in DNA: TGCGCCAGCAGCCAAGGGCCAGGCAATCAGCCCCAGCATTTT. This sequence encodes CASSQGPGNQPQHF.

The chain couples TRBV7-2 to TRBJ1-2; tentatively, D is TRBD1 (6 bases). CDR3 length equals 13 residues. Trimming took 5 bases from V and 6 from J, leaving 13 bases between them. CDR1 and CDR2 (germline): SGHTA, FQGNSA. The CDR3 is CASSPPNRDGYTF. In DNA form, the CDR3 reads TGTGCCAGCAGCCCACCCAACAGGGATGGCTACACCTTC.